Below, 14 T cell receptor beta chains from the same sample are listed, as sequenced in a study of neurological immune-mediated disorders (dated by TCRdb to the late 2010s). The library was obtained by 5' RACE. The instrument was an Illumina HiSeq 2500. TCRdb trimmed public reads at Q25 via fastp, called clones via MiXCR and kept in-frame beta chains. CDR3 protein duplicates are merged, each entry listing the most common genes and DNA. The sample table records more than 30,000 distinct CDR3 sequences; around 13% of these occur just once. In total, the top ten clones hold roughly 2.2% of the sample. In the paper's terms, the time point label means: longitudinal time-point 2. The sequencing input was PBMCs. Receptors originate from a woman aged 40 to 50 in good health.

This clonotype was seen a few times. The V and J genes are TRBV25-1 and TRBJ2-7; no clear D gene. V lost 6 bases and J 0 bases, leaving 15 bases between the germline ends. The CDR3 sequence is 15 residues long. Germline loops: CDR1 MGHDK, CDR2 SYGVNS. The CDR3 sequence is CASRGNTLSSYEQYF. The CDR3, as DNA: TGTGCCAGCAGGGGAAATACTTTAAGCTCCTACGAGCAGTACTTC.

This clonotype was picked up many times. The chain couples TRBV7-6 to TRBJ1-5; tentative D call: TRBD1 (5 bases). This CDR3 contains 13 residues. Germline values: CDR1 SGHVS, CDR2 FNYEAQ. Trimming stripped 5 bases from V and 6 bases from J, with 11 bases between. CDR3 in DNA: TGTGCCAGCAGCCAGGGTCGCAGTCAGCCCCAGCATTTT. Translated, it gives CASSQGRSQPQHF.

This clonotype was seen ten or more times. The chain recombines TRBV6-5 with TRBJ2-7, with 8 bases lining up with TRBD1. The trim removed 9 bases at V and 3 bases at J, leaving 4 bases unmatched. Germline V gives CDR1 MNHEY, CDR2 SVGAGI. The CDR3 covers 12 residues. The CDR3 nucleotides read TGTGCCAGTTCAGGGGGCATCTACGAGCAGTACTTC. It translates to CASSGGIYEQYF.

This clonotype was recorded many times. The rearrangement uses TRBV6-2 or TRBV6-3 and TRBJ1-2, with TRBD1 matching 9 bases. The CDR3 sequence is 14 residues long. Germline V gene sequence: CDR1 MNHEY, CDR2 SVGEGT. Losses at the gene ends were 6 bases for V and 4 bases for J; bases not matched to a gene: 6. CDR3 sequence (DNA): TGTGCCAGCAGATTCACGGACAGGGGCTATGGCTACACCTTC. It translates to CASRFTDRGYGYTF.

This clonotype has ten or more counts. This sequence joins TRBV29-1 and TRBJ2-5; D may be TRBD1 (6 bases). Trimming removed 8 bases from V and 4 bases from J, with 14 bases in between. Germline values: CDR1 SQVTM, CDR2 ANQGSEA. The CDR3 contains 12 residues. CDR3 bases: TGCAGCCTTACAGGGATTGGAGAGACCCAGTACTTC. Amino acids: CSLTGIGETQYF.

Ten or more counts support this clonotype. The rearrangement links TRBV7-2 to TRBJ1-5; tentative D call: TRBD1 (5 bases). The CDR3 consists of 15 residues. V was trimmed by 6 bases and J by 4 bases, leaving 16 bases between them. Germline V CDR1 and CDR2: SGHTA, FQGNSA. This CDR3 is CASSEQVLANQPQHF. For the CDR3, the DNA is TGTGCCAGCAGTGAACAGGTCCTGGCGAATCAGCCCCAGCATTTT.

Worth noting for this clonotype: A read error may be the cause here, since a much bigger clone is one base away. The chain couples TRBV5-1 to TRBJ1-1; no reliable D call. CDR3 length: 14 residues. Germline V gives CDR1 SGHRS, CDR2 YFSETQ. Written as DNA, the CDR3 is TGCGCCAGCAGCCCCACCCGGGTGAACACTGAAGATTTCTTT. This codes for CASSPTRVNTEDFF.

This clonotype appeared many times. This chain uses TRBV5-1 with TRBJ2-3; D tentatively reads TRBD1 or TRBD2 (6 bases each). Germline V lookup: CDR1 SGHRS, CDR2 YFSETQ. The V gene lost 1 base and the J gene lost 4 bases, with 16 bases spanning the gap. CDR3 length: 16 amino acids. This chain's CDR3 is CASSLLRGARSDTQYF. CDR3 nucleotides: TGCGCCAGCAGCTTGCTTAGGGGGGCAAGGTCAGATACGCAGTATTTT.

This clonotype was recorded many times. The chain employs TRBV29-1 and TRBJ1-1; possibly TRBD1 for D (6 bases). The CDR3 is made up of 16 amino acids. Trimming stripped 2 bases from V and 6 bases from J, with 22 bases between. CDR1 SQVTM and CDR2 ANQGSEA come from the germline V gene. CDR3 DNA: TGCAGCGTTGAAATTGGCCGCGGGGGGCGAGGGTCTGAAGCTTTCTTT. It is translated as CSVEIGRGGRGSEAFF.

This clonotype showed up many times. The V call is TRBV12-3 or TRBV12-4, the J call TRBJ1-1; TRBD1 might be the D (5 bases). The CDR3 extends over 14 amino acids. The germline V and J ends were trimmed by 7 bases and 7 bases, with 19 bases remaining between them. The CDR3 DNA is TGTGCCAGCACCAACGGCAGGGATCTGTTTGAAGCTTTCTTT. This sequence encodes CASTNGRDLFEAFF.

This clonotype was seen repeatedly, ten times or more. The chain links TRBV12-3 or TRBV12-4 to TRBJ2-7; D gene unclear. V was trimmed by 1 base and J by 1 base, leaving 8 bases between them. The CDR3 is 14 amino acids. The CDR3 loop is CASSLEYQSYEQYF. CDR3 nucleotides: TGTGCCAGCAGTTTAGAATACCAGTCCTACGAGCAGTACTTC.

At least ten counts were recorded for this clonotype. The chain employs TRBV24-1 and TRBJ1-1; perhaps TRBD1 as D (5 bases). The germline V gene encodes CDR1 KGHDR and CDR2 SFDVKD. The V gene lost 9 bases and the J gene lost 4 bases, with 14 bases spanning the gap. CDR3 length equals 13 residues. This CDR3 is CATSTGGGTEAFF. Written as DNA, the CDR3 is TGTGCCACCTCGACCGGGGGGGGCACTGAAGCTTTCTTT.

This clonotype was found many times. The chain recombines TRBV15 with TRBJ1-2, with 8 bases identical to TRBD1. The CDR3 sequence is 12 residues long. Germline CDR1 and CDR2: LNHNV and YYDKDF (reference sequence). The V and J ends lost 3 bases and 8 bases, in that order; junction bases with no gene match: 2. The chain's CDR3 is CATSRTGAGYTF. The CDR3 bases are TGTGCCACCAGCAGGACAGGGGCCGGCTACACCTTC.

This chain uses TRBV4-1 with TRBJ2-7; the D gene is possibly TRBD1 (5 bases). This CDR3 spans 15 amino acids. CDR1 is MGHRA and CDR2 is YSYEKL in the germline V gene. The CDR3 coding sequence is TGCGCAAACAGCCGAGCTGTTGGGGCTACCTACGAGCAGTACTTC. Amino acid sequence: CANSRAVGATYEQYF.